This T cell receptor (beta chain) was recovered during a study of shared clonotypes between healthy human individuals (dated by TCRdb to the early 2020s). A note on the overall study: Three men and a couple of women, aged 18 to 49 years, made up the cohort. Between about 0.8 and 9.5 billion PBMCs per donor were obtained by leukapheresis. To increase sequencing depth and limit assay-specific biases, different laboratories used diverse techniques to prepare libraries and sequence TCR repertoires. For each donor, CD4 naive and CD4 memory were each run on three plates, CD8 naive on two plates, and CD8 memory on one plate. To estimate repertoire size and how much clonotype sharing occurs between individuals, the study deeply sequenced the blood TCR repertoires of roughly 5 healthy adults.

CD8 naive samples were CD45RO-negative cells positively selected for CCR7, giving a CD45RA+CCR7+ population that excluded TemRA cells. The donors were healthy, HIV-negative adults with no recently reported acute infections or vaccinations. All donors were Caucasian adults living in Nashville, Tennessee, USA. Blood was obtained by leukapheresis, after which PBMCs were separated by Ficoll-Histopaque density gradient centrifugation and cryopreserved in liquid nitrogen vapor phase. Analytical flow cytometry was used to check the purity and quantity of each magnetically sorted T cell population. Each sorted fraction had its genomic DNA isolated and then quantified by UV absorbance on a Nanodrop 2000c. Using the deep immunoSEQ assay, TCR CDR3 regions were amplified from genomic DNA by multiplex PCR. Genomic DNA extracted from each cell subset was distributed evenly over all wells of several immunoSEQ 96-well plates, and each plate served as one replicate. For sorted subsets, each replicate PCR was loaded with roughly 190 ng genomic DNA, equivalent to approximately 33,000 T cell genomes. The purified libraries were quantified using a Qubit 3.0 fluorometer, sized with a Bioanalyzer 2100, and then quantified again using the KAPA Library Quantification kit. Every immunoSEQ 96-well plate was sequenced on a dedicated single-read 150-cycle Illumina NextSeq 550 flow cell. Processing in the source paper ran as follows. The immunoSEQ output contained only junctional sequences without quality scores, so filtering could not match that applied to full-length reads. Sequences were annotated with PyIR, a Python wrapper for IgBLAST v1.9, using IMGT germline references to assign V/J genes and CDR3. Reads were filtered out if the reads had weak V/J assignments (E-value above 1e-6), no CDR3, stop codons, out-of-frame junctions, or ambiguous translated residues. V3J clonotypes were defined as sequences sharing the same inferred V gene, J gene, and CDR3 amino acid sequence. To compute the percentage overlap between repertoires, the number of shared unique clonotypes was divided by the size of the smaller repertoire. Richness of each repertoire was evaluated using RTK rarefaction, the Chao1 estimator, and Recon v2.1 estimates of unobserved clonotypes. Generation probabilities for all TCRbeta clonotypes obtained by the gDNA method from a handful of donors were computed using OLGA. This is the immuneACCESS table as TCRdb keeps it, with only in-frame sequences that have V and J called. A part of the clones is gone; compared with another copy, unresolved V genes explain less than half, and the rest is unexplained. V and J calls and clone size come straight from that table; D and trimming were deduced from the DNA. The sample table shows approximately 650,000 clones, and around 95% are seen once. The ten most abundant clones make up roughly 0.1% of the sample.

Overall results and qualifications from the work: Even with the large sequencing depth, rarefaction of the sorted-subset datasets indicated that sequencing was incomplete. Clonotypes shared by all four sorted-subset donors showed higher generation probabilities than non-shared clonotypes. Naive subsets generally had larger estimated clonotype richness than memory subsets did. Sampling was limited to blood, and TCR repertoires in tissue likely differ from TCR repertoires in blood. Based on pairwise subsampling, the degree of clonotype sharing among donors was expected to be affected by sequencing depth. Sharing across a few donors was observed for about 4.8% of naive CD4, over 3% of naive CD8, roughly 2.3% of memory CD4, and roughly 0.4% of memory CD8 clonotypes. The small number of donors limited the genetic and exposure-history diversity represented.

Remarks on this clone: Its antigen is still unknown. The junction does not match germline at one end; this may be a read error.

Including the terminal cysteine and phenylalanine, the CDR3 comprises 13 residues. The sequence is cut down to CDR3 DNA, 39 bases in frame from base 1. Taken from the germline V gene (reference sequence), the CDR1 and CDR2 loops are SEHNR and FQNEAQ. What was sequenced was naive CD8+ T cells sorted from blood. The sample's cell subset or site label is to be understood as: CD45RA+CCR7+. The receptor chain draws on TRBV7-9 and TRBJ2-7; TRBD2 lines up with 7 middle nucleotides. The sequence came from a woman aged 25-40 years in good health. The DNA sequence is as follows: TGTGCCAGCAGTTTAGCGGGCGAGTACGAGCAGTACTTC. Translated, this is CASSLAGEYEQYF. With all but the CDR3 taken from the reference TRBV7-9 and TRBJ2-7 genes, the full variable domain is: DTGVSQNPRHKITKRGQNVTFRCDPISEHNRLYWYRQTLGQGPEFLTYFQNEAQLEKSRLLSDRFSAERPKGSFSTLEIQRTEQGDSAMYLCASSLAGEYEQYFGPGTRLTVT.